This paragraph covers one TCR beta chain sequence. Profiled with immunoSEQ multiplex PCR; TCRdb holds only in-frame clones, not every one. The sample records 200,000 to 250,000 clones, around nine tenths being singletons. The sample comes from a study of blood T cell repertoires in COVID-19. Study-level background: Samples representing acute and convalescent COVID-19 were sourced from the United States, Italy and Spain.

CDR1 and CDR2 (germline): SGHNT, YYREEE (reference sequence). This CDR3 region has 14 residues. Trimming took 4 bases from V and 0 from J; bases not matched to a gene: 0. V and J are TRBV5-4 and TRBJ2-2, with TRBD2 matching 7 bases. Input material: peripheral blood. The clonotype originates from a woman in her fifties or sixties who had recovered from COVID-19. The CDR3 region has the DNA TGTGCCAGCAGCCGGGAGGCGAACACCGGGGAGCTGTTTTTT. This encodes CASSREANTGELFF.